This T cell receptor (beta chain) appears in the sequencing data of a study of blood T cell repertoires in COVID-19. Study as a whole: Collection of acute and convalescent COVID-19 samples took place in the United States, Italy and Spain.

Source study methods: Reference gene primers were amplified, and this amplification served to estimate nucleated cell counts. This table comes from immunoSEQ multiplex PCR, and its TCRdb copy is limited to in-frame clones, with some not included. Clone size and V and J calls were adopted from that table, with D and trimming inferred from the DNA. The data contain 60,000 to 75,000 clones, roughly nine tenths of them singletons. The CDR3 consists of 16 residues. The germline gives CDR1 SEHNR, CDR2 FQNEAQ (reference sequence). Trimming took off 5 bases at V and 3 bases at J, with 19 bases between the two ends.

This TCR was recovered from a woman older than 75 with acute or convalescent COVID-19. The J gene is TRBJ2-5, the V gene TRBV7-9, with D possibly being TRBD2 (8 bases). Sequencing used peripheral blood. The CDR3 sequence is CASSPEGAGGKETQYF. CDR3 DNA sequence: TGTGCCAGCAGCCCAGAGGGGGCGGGGGGAAAAGAGACCCAGTACTTC.